These 2 T cell receptor beta chains originate from one sample sequenced in a study of graft-versus-host responses after intestinal transplantation. The repertoire was sequenced with immunoSEQ multiplex PCR; TCRdb's copy has only in-frame clones and lacks some. The table records roughly 80,000 clones, around 87% of them present only once. No antigen is known for these receptors. Sequenced material: unstimulated CD8+ T cells sorted from spleen or lymph node cells, taken before transplant. The source of these receptors is a human donor who was the organ donor for an intestinal transplant.

This clone was detected once. V gene TRBV5-5 combines with J gene TRBJ2-7; 9 bases match TRBD1. Germline values: CDR1 SGHKS, CDR2 YYEKEE (reference sequence). Trimming removed 4 bases from V and 5 bases from J; junction bases left unmatched: 13. This CDR3 contains 16 residues. CDR3 sequence: CASSLDSGTGLDEQYF. The CDR3 DNA sequence: TGTGCCAGCAGCCTGGATTCCGGGACAGGGCTGGACGAGCAGTACTTC.

This clone was counted ten times or more. The chain is built from TRBV15 and TRBJ2-5, with D unclear. The CDR3 has 14 amino acids. V lost 4 bases and J 1 base, leaving 10 bases between the germline ends. Germline assignment: CDR1 LNHNV and CDR2 YYDKDF (reference sequence). The CDR3: CATSTFDRQETQYF. The DNA of the CDR3 is TGTGCCACCAGCACCTTTGACCGCCAAGAGACCCAGTACTTC.